The text below deals with one T cell receptor (beta chain). Its antigen is undetermined. V lost 0 bases and J lost 2; bases outside the gene matches: 0. The CDR3 length is 14 residues. CDR1 and CDR2 from the germline V gene are KGHSH and LQKENI. The data are from a study of beta chain features in type 1 diabetes. Study-level points and caveats: Patients with Type 1 diabetes showed moderately but significantly shorter TCRB CDR3s in all four CD4+ subsets.

Expressed TCRB transcripts were sequenced, since all the RNA that had been isolated was reverse transcribed. Here immunoSEQ multiplex PCR was the method, and the copy in TCRdb shows in-frame clones only, minus some. In the table there are around 100,000 clones, about 26% of which are singletons. The gene calls are TRBV18 and TRBJ2-7; TRBD1 matches 8 bases. The clonotype originates from a woman aged 18-29 years with type 1 diabetes. The sample was central memory CD4+ T cells from blood. CDR3 sequence reads: CASSPPTGAYEQYF. CDR3 nucleotide sequence: TGTGCCAGCTCACCACCGACAGGGGCCTACGAGCAGTACTTC.